This is a list of T cell receptor beta chains from one sample in a study of T-cell reconstitution after alpha-beta-depleted transplantation in children. TCRdb called the PCR reads again in MiXCR, with one record for every CDR3 protein. Of about 200,000 distinct CDR3 sequences listed, roughly 6.5% are singletons. The sample consisted of PBMCs, taken before TCRalphabeta/CD19-depleted stem cell transplant. These TCRs come from a girl less than two years old with combined immunodeficiency, due to receive a stem cell transplant. The CDR3 runs from the conserved cysteine through the conserved F or W. Each record gives: CDR3 DNA, CDR3 protein, J gene, D gene, V gene, clone size. D genes are given only for firm matches. Clone sizes are given selectively: once, few, many, or a class where the clone is expanded.

CDR3 DNA: TGTGCCAGCAGCGTAGGAGGGGTAGACAATGAGCAGTTCTTC; CDR3 protein: CASSVGGVDNEQFF; J gene: TRBJ2-1; D gene: .; V gene: TRBV9; clone size: many
CDR3 DNA: TGTGCCAGCCATTCCGTCGACGGCAAGACCCAGTACTTC; CDR3 protein: CASHSVDGKTQYF; J gene: TRBJ2-5; D gene: .; V gene: TRBV7-9; clone size: many
CDR3 DNA: TGTGCCAGCAGTTCAGCAGGGCTCCTTGAAGCTTTCTTT; CDR3 protein: CASSSAGLLEAFF; J gene: TRBJ1-1; D gene: .; V gene: TRBV12-3/TRBV12-4; clone size: many
CDR3 DNA: TGCGCCAGCAGCCATGGGGGATGGGGGCGGGGGGACAATGAGCAGTTCTTC; CDR3 protein: CASSHGGWGRGDNEQFF; J gene: TRBJ2-1; D gene: TRBD2; V gene: TRBV4-1; clone size: many
CDR3 DNA: TGTGCCAGCAGCTCACCTTTCTCCACAATACCCTACGAGCAGTACTTC; CDR3 protein: CASSSPFSTIPYEQYF; J gene: TRBJ2-7; D gene: .; V gene: TRBV7-8; clone size: .
CDR3 DNA: TGTGCCAGCAGCTTATACGACAGGGGTGGAGGTTCACCCCTCCACTTT; CDR3 protein: CASSLYDRGGGSPLHF; J gene: TRBJ1-6; D gene: TRBD1; V gene: TRBV7-9; clone size: few
CDR3 DNA: TGTGCCAGCACCCCCTACACCGGGGAGCTGTTTTTT; CDR3 protein: CASTPYTGELFF; J gene: TRBJ2-2; D gene: .; V gene: TRBV7-9; clone size: many
CDR3 DNA: TGCAGCCATCGACTAGCGGGAGAGCGTGAGACCCAGTACTTC; CDR3 protein: CSHRLAGERETQYF; J gene: TRBJ2-5; D gene: TRBD2; V gene: TRBV20-1; clone size: many
CDR3 DNA: TGCAGCGTTGAAGGCTGGGGTAGGACAGGTGCCTCCGAGCAGTACTTC; CDR3 protein: CSVEGWGRTGASEQYF; J gene: TRBJ2-7; D gene: TRBD1; V gene: TRBV29-1; clone size: many
CDR3 DNA: TGCAGCGCTCAGTCCGGGGAGATGGGGAAGCAGTACTTC; CDR3 protein: CSAQSGEMGKQYF; J gene: TRBJ2-7; D gene: .; V gene: TRBV29-1; clone size: many
CDR3 DNA: TGTGCCAGCAGCGTAGACAGGGTTGCAGATACGCAGTATTTT; CDR3 protein: CASSVDRVADTQYF; J gene: TRBJ2-3; D gene: .; V gene: TRBV9; clone size: many
CDR3 DNA: TGCAGCGTCTACAGCGGGACCAAAAACATTCAGTACTTC; CDR3 protein: CSVYSGTKNIQYF; J gene: TRBJ2-4; D gene: TRBD2; V gene: TRBV29-1; clone size: many
CDR3 DNA: TGTGCCAGCAGCCCCGGGCCCATTGGGATCGCTGAAGCTTTCTTT; CDR3 protein: CASSPGPIGIAEAFF; J gene: TRBJ1-1; D gene: .; V gene: TRBV6-2/TRBV6-3; clone size: many
CDR3 DNA: TGCAGCGTTGTGGTGGGAGTGAGCGAGCAGTACTTC; CDR3 protein: CSVVVGVSEQYF; J gene: TRBJ2-7; D gene: .; V gene: TRBV29-1; clone size: many
CDR3 DNA: TGTGCCAGCAGTTTATCCGGGACTAGCGGGAGGGGGGCTCGGGGGACCCAGTACTTC; CDR3 protein: CASSLSGTSGRGARGTQYF; J gene: TRBJ2-5; D gene: TRBD2; V gene: TRBV12-3/TRBV12-4; clone size: many
CDR3 DNA: TGCAGCGCCTGGAAGGGGACCTACGAGCAGTACTTC; CDR3 protein: CSAWKGTYEQYF; J gene: TRBJ2-7; D gene: .; V gene: TRBV29-1; clone size: few
CDR3 DNA: TGCAGCGTTGAGGGTCCTAGCTCCTACAATGAGCAGTTCTTC; CDR3 protein: CSVEGPSSYNEQFF; J gene: TRBJ2-1; D gene: .; V gene: TRBV29-1; clone size: many
CDR3 DNA: TGTGCCAGCAGAACTCGTCCGGGACAGGGAATTGGGAGCACAGATACGCAGTATTTT; CDR3 protein: CASRTRPGQGIGSTDTQYF; J gene: TRBJ2-3; D gene: TRBD1; V gene: TRBV7-8; clone size: many
CDR3 DNA: TGTGCCAGCGGTTTAAGACCGGGTATTGACGAGCAGTACTTC; CDR3 protein: CASGLRPGIDEQYF; J gene: TRBJ2-7; D gene: .; V gene: TRBV6-2/TRBV6-3; clone size: many
CDR3 DNA: TGCGCCAGCAGCCAACACTTCGGACTAGCGGGAGCCGAGAGTGCTGCAGATACGCAGTATTTT; CDR3 protein: CASSQHFGLAGAESAADTQYF; J gene: TRBJ2-3; D gene: TRBD2; V gene: TRBV4-1; clone size: many
CDR3 DNA: TGCAGCGTACCGGGGGCAATGATAAATGAGCAGTTCTTC; CDR3 protein: CSVPGAMINEQFF; J gene: TRBJ2-1; D gene: .; V gene: TRBV29-1; clone size: many
CDR3 DNA: TGTGCCAGCAGCTTCGAAGCGAGGGCGGTGAACACTGAAGCTTTCTTT; CDR3 protein: CASSFEARAVNTEAFF; J gene: TRBJ1-1; D gene: .; V gene: TRBV7-8; clone size: few
CDR3 DNA: TGTGCCAGCAGCGGTAGCGGGAGTAGGAACGAGCAGTACTTC; CDR3 protein: CASSGSGSRNEQYF; J gene: TRBJ2-7; D gene: TRBD2; V gene: TRBV7-2; clone size: many
CDR3 DNA: TGCAGCGTTGAAGACAGATATGGCTACACCTTC; CDR3 protein: CSVEDRYGYTF; J gene: TRBJ1-2; D gene: .; V gene: TRBV29-1; clone size: many
CDR3 DNA: TGTACCAGCAGTTCCTCCGCCTTCTTACTAGCGGGGGGGTTGTACGAGCAGTACTTC; CDR3 protein: CTSSSSAFLLAGGLYEQYF; J gene: TRBJ2-7; D gene: TRBD2; V gene: TRBV12-3/TRBV12-4; clone size: few
CDR3 DNA: TGCAGCGTCCGATTAATTACAGGGAAAGCTTTCTTT; CDR3 protein: CSVRLITGKAFF; J gene: TRBJ1-1; D gene: .; V gene: TRBV29-1; clone size: many
CDR3 DNA: TGCAGCGTTGAGGGGGGGGGACTACTCCTGCAAGAGACCCAGTACTTC; CDR3 protein: CSVEGGGLLLQETQYF; J gene: TRBJ2-5; D gene: TRBD2; V gene: TRBV29-1; clone size: many
CDR3 DNA: TGTGCCAGCAGTGGAGGGACAATCTACGAGCAGTACTTC; CDR3 protein: CASSGGTIYEQYF; J gene: TRBJ2-7; D gene: .; V gene: TRBV25-1; clone size: .
CDR3 DNA: TGTGCCAGCAGTTATACACTTCTTGGCGGGGGGGCTTTCTACAATGAGCAGTTCTTC; CDR3 protein: CASSYTLLGGGAFYNEQFF; J gene: TRBJ2-1; D gene: TRBD2; V gene: TRBV12-3/TRBV12-4; clone size: many
CDR3 DNA: TGTGCCAGCAGCCTAACAGCCTATTGGGGGTCGAGCTCCTACGAGCAGTACTTC; CDR3 protein: CASSLTAYWGSSSYEQYF; J gene: TRBJ2-7; D gene: .; V gene: TRBV11-2; clone size: many
CDR3 DNA: TGTGCCAGCTCACCACCCCTCACAGGGGGTATCGCAGATACGCAGTATTTT; CDR3 protein: CASSPPLTGGIADTQYF; J gene: TRBJ2-3; D gene: TRBD1; V gene: TRBV18; clone size: many
CDR3 DNA: TGCGCCAGCAGCCAAGACCAGGGGTGGCGGTACAATGAGCAGTTCTTC; CDR3 protein: CASSQDQGWRYNEQFF; J gene: TRBJ2-1; D gene: .; V gene: TRBV4-3; clone size: many
CDR3 DNA: TGCGCCAGCAGCCAAGTAGGCCAGGGCCACGAGCAGTACTTC; CDR3 protein: CASSQVGQGHEQYF; J gene: TRBJ2-7; D gene: .; V gene: TRBV4-1; clone size: many
CDR3 DNA: TGTGCCAGCAGCTTCGGACTAGCGGGAGTCGAGACCCAGTACTTC; CDR3 protein: CASSFGLAGVETQYF; J gene: TRBJ2-5; D gene: TRBD2; V gene: TRBV5-8; clone size: many
CDR3 DNA: TGTGCCACCTCCCTTGACACTTCCTACGAGCAGTACTTC; CDR3 protein: CATSLDTSYEQYF; J gene: TRBJ2-7; D gene: .; V gene: TRBV27; clone size: many
CDR3 DNA: TGTGCCAGCAGTGTTGGACGCCTTGGAAACACCATATATTTT; CDR3 protein: CASSVGRLGNTIYF; J gene: TRBJ1-3; D gene: .; V gene: TRBV25-1; clone size: many
CDR3 DNA: TGTGCCAGCAGTTTATTACAGAGCGGATCCTACGAGCAGTACTTC; CDR3 protein: CASSLLQSGSYEQYF; J gene: TRBJ2-7; D gene: .; V gene: TRBV12-3/TRBV12-4; clone size: .
CDR3 DNA: TGCAGCGTTGAGGCTAGCGGGATCAGCACCGGGGAGCTGTTTTTT; CDR3 protein: CSVEASGISTGELFF; J gene: TRBJ2-2; D gene: TRBD2; V gene: TRBV29-1; clone size: many
CDR3 DNA: TGTGCCAGCAGCCAACCTAGCGGAAACACAGATACGCAGTATTTT; CDR3 protein: CASSQPSGNTDTQYF; J gene: TRBJ2-3; D gene: TRBD2; V gene: TRBV7-9; clone size: many
CDR3 DNA: TGTGCCAGCAGCCAAGCCTCCAGAACCAGCTCCTACAATGAGCAGTTCTTC; CDR3 protein: CASSQASRTSSYNEQFF; J gene: TRBJ2-1; D gene: .; V gene: TRBV4-2; clone size: many
CDR3 DNA: TGCGCCAGCAGCTTGGTGATGAACACTGAAGCTTTCTTT; CDR3 protein: CASSLVMNTEAFF; J gene: TRBJ1-1; D gene: .; V gene: TRBV5-1; clone size: many
CDR3 DNA: TGCGCCAGCAGCCAAAACCGGGACAGGGGGAACACTGAAGCTTTCTTT; CDR3 protein: CASSQNRDRGNTEAFF; J gene: TRBJ1-1; D gene: TRBD1; V gene: TRBV4-3; clone size: many
CDR3 DNA: TGCAGCGTTGCCGGGACTATCCGGCCCTACAATGAGCAGTTCTTC; CDR3 protein: CSVAGTIRPYNEQFF; J gene: TRBJ2-1; D gene: TRBD2; V gene: TRBV29-1; clone size: many
CDR3 DNA: TGTGCCAGCAGCCAAGTCAGTGGCCCTGAGCTGTTTTTT; CDR3 protein: CASSQVSGPELFF; J gene: TRBJ1-4; D gene: .; V gene: TRBV4-2; clone size: many
CDR3 DNA: TGCGCCAGCAGCCCCCGCGTAGCGGGAGTAAATGAGCAGTTCTTC; CDR3 protein: CASSPRVAGVNEQFF; J gene: TRBJ2-1; D gene: TRBD2; V gene: TRBV5-1; clone size: many
CDR3 DNA: TGCAGTGCTAGTCGGGGCCCTTGGGAGACCCAGTACTTC; CDR3 protein: CSASRGPWETQYF; J gene: TRBJ2-5; D gene: .; V gene: TRBV20-1; clone size: many
CDR3 DNA: TGTGCCAGCGGAGTTCTAGCGGGCAAACGCTCCTACAATGAGCAGTTCTTC; CDR3 protein: CASGVLAGKRSYNEQFF; J gene: TRBJ2-1; D gene: TRBD2; V gene: TRBV7-9; clone size: many
CDR3 DNA: TGCAGTGCTCTTCGGACTAGCGGGAGCAACGAGCAGTACTTC; CDR3 protein: CSALRTSGSNEQYF; J gene: TRBJ2-7; D gene: TRBD2; V gene: TRBV20-1; clone size: many
CDR3 DNA: TGCAGCGTTGAAGATCCGGGGGTAAGCCGGCTACATGGTGAGCAGTTCTTC; CDR3 protein: CSVEDPGVSRLHGEQFF; J gene: TRBJ2-1; D gene: .; V gene: TRBV29-1; clone size: many
CDR3 DNA: TGCGCCAGCAGCTTGGGACAGGGTTGGTACGAGCAGTACTTC; CDR3 protein: CASSLGQGWYEQYF; J gene: TRBJ2-7; D gene: TRBD1; V gene: TRBV5-1; clone size: many
CDR3 DNA: TGTGCCAGCAGCTTAGGAGGGGGATGGGACTCCTACGAGCAGTACTTC; CDR3 protein: CASSLGGGWDSYEQYF; J gene: TRBJ2-7; D gene: .; V gene: TRBV7-9; clone size: many
CDR3 DNA: TGCAGCGTCGAACCCGACAGGGCCGATGAGCAGTTCTTC; CDR3 protein: CSVEPDRADEQFF; J gene: TRBJ2-1; D gene: TRBD1; V gene: TRBV29-1; clone size: few
CDR3 DNA: TGCAGTGCTAGAGATGGGACGGGGGGGCTCAATGAGCAGTTCTTC; CDR3 protein: CSARDGTGGLNEQFF; J gene: TRBJ2-1; D gene: TRBD2; V gene: TRBV20-1; clone size: few
CDR3 DNA: TGCAGTGCCAGGGGAGATCATGGCTACACCTTC; CDR3 protein: CSARGDHGYTF; J gene: TRBJ1-2; D gene: .; V gene: TRBV20-1; clone size: many
CDR3 DNA: TGCAGCGTTGACCTTGAGTCAGATCCTTTCCCCCCAGATACGCAGTATTTT; CDR3 protein: CSVDLESDPFPPDTQYF; J gene: TRBJ2-3; D gene: .; V gene: TRBV29-1; clone size: many
CDR3 DNA: TGCAGTGCCCCGGGGACAGAGGGGATCGAAAAAGAAAAACTGTTTTTT; CDR3 protein: CSAPGTEGIEKEKLFF; J gene: TRBJ1-4; D gene: TRBD1; V gene: TRBV20-1; clone size: few
CDR3 DNA: TGTGCCAGCAGCGTCTGGACAGGGTCCTACAATGAGCAGTTCTTC; CDR3 protein: CASSVWTGSYNEQFF; J gene: TRBJ2-1; D gene: TRBD1; V gene: TRBV7-2; clone size: many
CDR3 DNA: TGTGCCAGCAGCTTACTGCCCCCTCCAAGCTCCTACAATGAGCAGTTCTTC; CDR3 protein: CASSLLPPPSSYNEQFF; J gene: TRBJ2-1; D gene: .; V gene: TRBV7-2; clone size: many
CDR3 DNA: TGTGCCAGCAGTTTAGGGACAGGGCGCTACGAGCAGTACTTC; CDR3 protein: CASSLGTGRYEQYF; J gene: TRBJ2-7; D gene: TRBD1; V gene: TRBV28; clone size: many
CDR3 DNA: TGTGCCAGCAGTTATTCCGACAGGGCGGTCTACAATGAGCAGTTCTTC; CDR3 protein: CASSYSDRAVYNEQFF; J gene: TRBJ2-1; D gene: TRBD1; V gene: TRBV12-3/TRBV12-4; clone size: many